A single sample is the source of the 10 T cell receptor beta chains below, sequenced in a study of shared clonotypes between healthy human individuals. Naive CD8 cells comprised CD45RO-negative, CCR7-positively selected cells, excluding terminally differentiated effector memory CD45RA+ cells. Repertoires were generated with immunoSEQ multiplex PCR, while TCRdb's copy carries only in-frame clones and drops some. The sample lists more than 2 million clones, approximately 94% seen once, with roughly 1% in the top ten. Input material: naive CD8+ T cells sorted from blood. These receptor sequences come from a man aged 18 to 30 in good health.

This chain links TRBV5-1 with TRBJ2-3; D is perhaps TRBD1 or TRBD2 (6 bases each). V was trimmed by 1 base and J by 5 bases, leaving 11 bases between them. Germline values: CDR1 SGHRS, CDR2 YFSETQ. The CDR3 extends over 14 amino acids. CDR3 DNA: TGCGCCAGCAGCTTGACGGGGGCAGAAGATACGCAGTATTTT. Amino acid sequence: CASSLTGAEDTQYF. Combining the CDR3 with reference TRBV5-1 and TRBJ2-3 gives the whole variable domain KAGVTQTPRYLIKTRGQQVTLSCSPISGHRSVSWYQQTPGQGLQFLFEYFSETQRNKGNFPGRFSGRQFSNSRSEMNVSTLELGDSALYLCASSLTGAEDTQYFGPGTRLTVL.

A note on this clone: The same CDR3 arises from other DNA sequences in this sample as well. The genes are TRBV2 and TRBJ2-1; D is undetermined. The CDR3 is 15 amino acids. Trimming removed 1 base at V and 1 base at J, with 8 bases between. Germline-derived CDR1 and CDR2 are SNHLY and FYNNEI. The CDR3 loop reads CASSEGRSSYNEQFF. The CDR3 nucleotides read TGTGCCAGCAGTGAAGGGCGTTCTTCCTACAATGAGCAGTTCTTC.

The V gene is TRBV7-9, the J gene TRBJ1-5, with D possibly TRBD1 on 6 matching bases. From germline, CDR1 is SEHNR and CDR2 FQNEAQ (reference sequence). V shed 3 bases and J shed 4 bases, with 16 bases lying between them. The CDR3 loop spans 16 amino acids. CDR3: CASSLDQGIANQPQHF. The CDR3 bases are TGTGCCAGCAGCTTGGATCAGGGGATAGCAAATCAGCCCCAGCATTTT. The complete variable domain, with remaining parts taken from reference TRBV7-9 and TRBJ1-5, reads DTGVSQNPRHKITKRGQNVTFRCDPISEHNRLYWYRQTLGQGPEFLTYFQNEAQLEKSRLLSDRFSAERPKGSFSTLEIQRTEQGDSAMYLCASSLDQGIANQPQHFGDGTRLSIL.

This chain joins TRBV9 and TRBJ1-3; no clear D gene. CDR3 length: 14 amino acids. The germline CDR1 and CDR2 sequences are SGDLS and YYNGEE. Trimming took 0 bases from V and 2 from J, leaving 6 bases between them. The chain's CDR3 is CASSVGTAGNTIYF. The CDR3 DNA is TGTGCCAGCAGCGTAGGGACCGCTGGAAACACCATATATTTT.

The chain recombines TRBV19 with TRBJ2-7; possibly TRBD1 for D (7 bases). Germline CDR1 is LNHDA and CDR2 is SQIVND (reference sequence). This CDR3 comprises 14 residues. Trimming left V 7 bases short and J 6 bases short, with 19 bases between. The CDR3 loop reads CASTTLGGGSEQYF. CDR3 in DNA: TGTGCCAGTACCACACTAGGAGGGGGCTCCGAGCAGTACTTC.

V gene TRBV28 combines with J gene TRBJ1-6; D unresolved. There are 18 residues in the CDR3. The germline V gene encodes CDR1 MDHEN and CDR2 SYDVKM. Trimming pared 6 bases from V and 0 bases from J, leaving 18 bases between. The CDR3 is CASSYPLTESSYNSPLHF. The CDR3, as DNA: TGTGCCAGCAGCTACCCCCTGACTGAGAGCTCCTATAATTCACCCCTCCACTTT.

The V call is TRBV4-1, the J call TRBJ2-2; D is unresolved. Germline V gives CDR1 MGHRA, CDR2 YSYEKL. This CDR3 comprises 15 residues. V lost 1 base to trimming and J lost 3 bases, with 9 bases between them. The CDR3 region is CASSQVGEDTGELFF. The CDR3 DNA reads as TGCGCCAGCAGCCAAGTCGGCGAGGACACCGGGGAGCTGTTTTTT.

The rearrangement uses TRBV5-1 and TRBJ2-7; D is uncertain. This CDR3 is 12 amino acids long. V shed 1 base and J shed 3 bases, with 5 bases lying between them. The V gene's germline CDR1 is SGHRS and CDR2 YFSETQ. The CDR3 DNA reads as TGCGCCAGCAGCTTGAGGGACTACGAGCAGTACTTC. Residues: CASSLRDYEQYF.

This clone was seen a single time. The rearrangement links TRBV9 to TRBJ2-3; 7 nucleotides agree with TRBD2. Germline trimming cut 1 base from V and 1 base from J; bases unmatched to any gene: 6. From germline, CDR1 is SGDLS and CDR2 YYNGEE. The CDR3 has 16 residues. The CDR3 nucleotides read TGTGCCAGCAGCGTATCTGGCGGGAGTGGCACAGATACGCAGTATTTT. The encoded protein is CASSVSGGSGTDTQYF.

This clone appeared a single time. The chain has TRBV10-1 and TRBJ1-2, with D unclear. Germline CDR1 reads WNHNN; CDR2 reads SYGVQD (reference sequence). The CDR3 has 15 residues. V was clipped by 6 bases and J by 4 bases, with 18 bases between them. The CDR3 DNA sequence: TGCGCCAGCAGCCCCGACTCTGAAGGGTTCTATGGCTACACCTTC. It translates to CASSPDSEGFYGYTF.